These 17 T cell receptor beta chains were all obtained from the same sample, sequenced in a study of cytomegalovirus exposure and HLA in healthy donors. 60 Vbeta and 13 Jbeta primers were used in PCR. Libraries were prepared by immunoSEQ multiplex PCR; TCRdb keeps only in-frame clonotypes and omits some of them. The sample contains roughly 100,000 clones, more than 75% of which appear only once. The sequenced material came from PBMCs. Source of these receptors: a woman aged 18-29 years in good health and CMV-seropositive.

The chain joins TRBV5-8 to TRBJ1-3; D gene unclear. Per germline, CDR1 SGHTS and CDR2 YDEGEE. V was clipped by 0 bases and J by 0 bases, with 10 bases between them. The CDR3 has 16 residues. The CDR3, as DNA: TGTGCCAGCAGCTTGGTATCCCTGAGCTCTGGAAACACCATATATTTT. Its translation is CASSLVSLSSGNTIYF.

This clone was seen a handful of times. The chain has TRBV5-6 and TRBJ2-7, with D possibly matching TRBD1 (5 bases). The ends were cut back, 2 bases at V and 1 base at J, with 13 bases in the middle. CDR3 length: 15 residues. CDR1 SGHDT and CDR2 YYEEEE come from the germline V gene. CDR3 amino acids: CASSFVSAGSYEQYF. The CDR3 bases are TGTGCCAGCAGCTTTGTATCGGCAGGGTCCTACGAGCAGTACTTC.

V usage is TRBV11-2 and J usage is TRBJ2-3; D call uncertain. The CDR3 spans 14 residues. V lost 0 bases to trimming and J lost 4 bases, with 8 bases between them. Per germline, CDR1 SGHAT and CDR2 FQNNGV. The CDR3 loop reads CASSLDLSPDTQYF. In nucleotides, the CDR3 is TGTGCCAGCAGCTTAGATCTGTCTCCAGATACGCAGTATTTT.

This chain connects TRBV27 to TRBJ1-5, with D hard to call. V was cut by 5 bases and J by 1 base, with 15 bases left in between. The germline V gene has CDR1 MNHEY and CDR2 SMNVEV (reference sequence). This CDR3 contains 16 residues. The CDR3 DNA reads TGTGCCAGCAGTCCCACCCTAGGAGGGAGCAATCAGCCCCAGCATTTT. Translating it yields CASSPTLGGSNQPQHF.

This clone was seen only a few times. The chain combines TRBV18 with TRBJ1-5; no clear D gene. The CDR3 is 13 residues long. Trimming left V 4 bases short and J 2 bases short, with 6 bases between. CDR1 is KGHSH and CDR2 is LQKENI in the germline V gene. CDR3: CASSHRGNQPQHF. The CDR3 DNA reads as TGTGCCAGCTCACATCGGGGCAATCAGCCCCAGCATTTT.

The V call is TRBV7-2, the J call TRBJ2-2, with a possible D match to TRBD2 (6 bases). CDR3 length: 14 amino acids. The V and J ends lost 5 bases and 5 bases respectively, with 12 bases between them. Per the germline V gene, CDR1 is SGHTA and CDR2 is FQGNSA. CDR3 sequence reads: CASSRGGVTGELFF. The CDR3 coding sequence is TGTGCCAGCAGCCGAGGCGGGGTTACCGGGGAGCTGTTTTTT.

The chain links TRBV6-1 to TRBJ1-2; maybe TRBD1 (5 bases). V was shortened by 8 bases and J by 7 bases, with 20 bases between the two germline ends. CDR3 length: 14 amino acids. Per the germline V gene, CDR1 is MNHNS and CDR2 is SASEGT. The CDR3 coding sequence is TGTGCCAGCGATGAAAGGGGTGGCTTAACTGGCTACACCTTC. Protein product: CASDERGGLTGYTF.

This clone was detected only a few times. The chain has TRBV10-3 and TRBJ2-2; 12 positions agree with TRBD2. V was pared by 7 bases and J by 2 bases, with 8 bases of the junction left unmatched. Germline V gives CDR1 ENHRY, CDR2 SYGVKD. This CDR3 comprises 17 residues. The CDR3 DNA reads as TGTGCCATCACCGGAAGGACTAGCGGGGCCAACACCGGGGAGCTGTTTTTT. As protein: CAITGRTSGANTGELFF.

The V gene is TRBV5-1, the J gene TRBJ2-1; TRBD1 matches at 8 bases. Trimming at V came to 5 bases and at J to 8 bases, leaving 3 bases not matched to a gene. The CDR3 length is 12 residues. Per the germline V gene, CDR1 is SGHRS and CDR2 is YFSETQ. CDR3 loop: CASRKTGDEQFF. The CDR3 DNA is TGCGCCAGCAGAAAGACAGGGGATGAGCAGTTCTTC. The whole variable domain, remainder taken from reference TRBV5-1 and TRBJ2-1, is KAGVTQTPRYLIKTRGQQVTLSCSPISGHRSVSWYQQTPGQGLQFLFEYFSETQRNKGNFPGRFSGRQFSNSRSEMNVSTLELGDSALYLCASRKTGDEQFFGPGTRLTVL.

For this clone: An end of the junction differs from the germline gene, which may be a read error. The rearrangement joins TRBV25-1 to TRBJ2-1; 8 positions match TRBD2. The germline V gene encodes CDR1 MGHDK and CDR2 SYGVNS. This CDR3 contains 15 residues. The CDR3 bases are TGTGCCAGCAGGGAATCAGGGACTAGTTTTTATGAGCAGTTCTTC. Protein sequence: CASRESGTSFYEQFF.

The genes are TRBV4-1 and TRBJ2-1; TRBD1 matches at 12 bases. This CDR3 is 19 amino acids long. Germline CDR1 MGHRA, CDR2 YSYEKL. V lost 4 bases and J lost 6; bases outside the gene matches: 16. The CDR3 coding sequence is TGCGCCAGCAGCCCCTTGGGACAGGGGGCCCGACGTGCCCTCAATGAGCAGTTCTTC. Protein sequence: CASSPLGQGARRALNEQFF.

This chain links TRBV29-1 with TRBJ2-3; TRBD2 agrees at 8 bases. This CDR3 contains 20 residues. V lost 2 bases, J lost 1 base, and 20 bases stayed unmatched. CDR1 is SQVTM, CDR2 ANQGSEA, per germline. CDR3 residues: CSVEWRAAGVLQAGTDTQYF. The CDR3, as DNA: TGCAGCGTTGAATGGAGAGCAGCGGGAGTCCTTCAAGCTGGCACAGATACGCAGTATTTT.

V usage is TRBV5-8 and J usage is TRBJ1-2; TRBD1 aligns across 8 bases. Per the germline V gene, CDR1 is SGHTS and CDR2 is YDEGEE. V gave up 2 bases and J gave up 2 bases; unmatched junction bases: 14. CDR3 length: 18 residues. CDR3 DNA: TGTGCCAGCAGCTTCCGGACAGGGACTGGTTGGTGGAACTATGGCTACACCTTC. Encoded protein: CASSFRTGTGWWNYGYTF.

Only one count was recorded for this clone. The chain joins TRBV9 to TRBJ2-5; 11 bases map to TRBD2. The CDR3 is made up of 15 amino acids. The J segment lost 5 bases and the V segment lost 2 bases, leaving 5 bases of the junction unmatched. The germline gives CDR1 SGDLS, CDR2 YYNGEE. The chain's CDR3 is CASSVSGRASETQYF. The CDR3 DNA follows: TGTGCCAGCAGCGTTAGCGGGAGGGCCTCTGAGACCCAGTACTTC. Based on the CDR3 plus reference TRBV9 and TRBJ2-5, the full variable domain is DSGVTQTPKHLITATGQRVTLRCSPRSGDLSVYWYQQSLDQGLQFLIQYYNGEERAKGNILERFSAQQFPDLHSELNLSSLELGDSALYFCASSVSGRASETQYFGPGTRLLVL.

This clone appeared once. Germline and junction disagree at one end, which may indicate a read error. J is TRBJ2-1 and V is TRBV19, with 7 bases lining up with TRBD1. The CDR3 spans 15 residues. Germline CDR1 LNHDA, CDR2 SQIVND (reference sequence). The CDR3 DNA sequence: TGTGCCAGTAGTGTAGACAGGGTGGGTTTCGGTGAGCAGTTCTTC. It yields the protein CASSVDRVGFGEQFF.

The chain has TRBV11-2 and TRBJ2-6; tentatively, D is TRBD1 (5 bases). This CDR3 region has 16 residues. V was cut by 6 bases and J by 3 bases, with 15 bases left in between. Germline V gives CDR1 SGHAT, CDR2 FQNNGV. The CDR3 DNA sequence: TGTGCCAGCAGGGGGCTTAGGAGTTATGGGGCCAACGTCCTGACTTTC. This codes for CASRGLRSYGANVLTF.

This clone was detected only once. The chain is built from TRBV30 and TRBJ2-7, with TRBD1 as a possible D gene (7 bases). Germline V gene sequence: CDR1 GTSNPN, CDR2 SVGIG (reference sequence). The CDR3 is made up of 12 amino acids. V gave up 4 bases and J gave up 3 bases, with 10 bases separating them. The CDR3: CAWNRGGYEQYF. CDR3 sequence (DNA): TGTGCCTGGAACAGGGGAGGCTACGAGCAGTACTTC.